Presented here are 28 T cell receptor beta chains from one specimen sequenced in a study of blood T cell repertoires in COVID-19. Assay: immunoSEQ multiplex PCR; the TCRdb copy retains only in-frame clones and omits some. Here the sample spans more than 90,000 clones, 75% to 85% being singletons. The sample was peripheral blood. The receptors shown here come from a woman older than 75 with acute or convalescent COVID-19.

V gene TRBV24-1 combines with J gene TRBJ2-1; D possibly corresponds to TRBD1 (6 bases). V lost 4 bases and J 13 bases, leaving 22 bases between the germline ends. CDR1 and CDR2 from the germline V gene are KGHDR and SFDVKD. The CDR3 runs to 15 residues. CDR3 region: CATSENYQGQPRQFF. For the CDR3, the DNA is TGTGCCACCAGTGAAAATTATCAGGGGCAACCACGCCAGTTCTTC.

This clone was seen only once. The V call is TRBV2, the J call TRBJ1-5, with 8 bases fitting TRBD1. Trimming took 7 bases from V and 4 from J; bases not matched to a gene: 9. Germline V gene data show CDR1 as SNHLY and CDR2 as FYNNEI. The CDR3 covers 15 residues. CDR3 sequence reads: CASTIDRGSNQPQHF. In DNA form, the CDR3 reads TGTGCCAGCACCATCGACAGGGGTAGTAATCAGCCCCAGCATTTT. Together with reference TRBV2 and TRBJ1-5, the CDR3 gives the full variable domain: EPEVTQTPSHQVTQMGQEVILRCVPISNHLYFYWYRQILGQKVEFLVSFYNNEISEKSEIFDDQFSVERPDGSNFTLKIRSTKLEDSAMYFCASTIDRGSNQPQHFGDGTRLSIL.

V and J are TRBV4-2 and TRBJ1-4; 11 nucleotides match TRBD1. This CDR3 comprises 16 residues. The ends lost 3 bases at V and 8 bases at J; junction bases unmatched: 8. Germline lookup yields CDR1 LGHNA and CDR2 YNFKEQ. CDR3 residues: CASSHSPGQGEEKLFF. The CDR3 coding sequence is TGTGCCAGCAGCCACTCCCCGGGACAGGGGGAAGAAAAACTGTTTTTT.

V gene TRBV7-9 combines with J gene TRBJ2-1, with TRBD1 matching over 7 bases. Germline CDR1 and CDR2: SEHNR and FQNEAQ (reference sequence). CDR3 length: 10 residues. V lost 5 bases to trimming and J lost 15 bases; unmatched junction nucleotides: 4. DNA for the CDR3: TGTGCCAGCAGCGACAGGGTTCGGTTCTTC. It codes for CASSDRVRFF. The full variable domain, completed using reference TRBV7-9 and TRBJ2-1, is DTGVSQNPRHKITKRGQNVTFRCDPISEHNRLYWYRQTLGQGPEFLTYFQNEAQLEKSRLLSDRFSAERPKGSFSTLEIQRTEQGDSAMYLCASSDRVRFFGPGTRLTVL.

This clone was seen more than once but under ten times. The V and J genes are TRBV6-6 and TRBJ1-2; D ambiguous. CDR3 length: 13 residues. The germline CDR1 and CDR2 sequences are MNHNY and SVGAGI (reference sequence). V was trimmed by 7 bases and J by 4 bases, leaving 13 bases between them. Here the CDR3 DNA reads TGTGCCAGCACCCGTACGGAGCCCTATGGCTACACCTTC. It codes for CASTRTEPYGYTF.

Concerning this clone itself: Germline is not matched at one junction end, which may reflect a read error. The chain carries TRBV10-3 and TRBJ1-2, with D hard to call. The germline V gene has CDR1 ENHRY and CDR2 SYGVKD. This CDR3 contains 13 residues. The CDR3 sequence is CAISESERPLGSF. CDR3 coding DNA: TGTGCCATCAGTGAGTCGGAGAGGCCGCTTGGCTCCTTC.

V usage is TRBV5-1 and J usage is TRBJ2-2; a possible D gene is TRBD1 (6 bases). The germline V gene encodes CDR1 SGHRS and CDR2 YFSETQ. Between the trimmed V and J ends, which lost 4 bases and 1 base, there was a span of 11 bases. This CDR3 spans 15 amino acids. The DNA for the CDR3 is TGCGCCAGCAGCGACGCACAGGGGAACACCGGGGAGCTGTTTTTT. It is translated as CASSDAQGNTGELFF.

The V call is TRBV28, the J call TRBJ2-7; D ambiguous. This CDR3 comprises 14 residues. V lost 1 base, J lost 0 bases, and 7 bases lay in between. Germline CDR1 and CDR2: MDHEN and SYDVKM. CDR3 nucleotide sequence: TGTGCCAGCAGTTTATCCGACATCTCCTACGAGCAGTACTTC. Amino acid sequence: CASSLSDISYEQYF.

J is TRBJ2-7 and V is TRBV18, with 10 bases identical to TRBD1. The CDR3 runs to 16 residues. CDR1 and CDR2 (germline): KGHSH, LQKENI. The trim removed 5 bases at V and 2 bases at J, leaving 9 bases unmatched. The CDR3 bases are TGTGCCAGCTCAGCCATGACAGGGGGCATCGCCTACGAGCAGTACTTC. Translating it yields CASSAMTGGIAYEQYF. The complete variable domain, with remaining parts taken from reference TRBV18 and TRBJ2-7, reads NAGVMQNPRHLVRRRGQEARLRCSPMKGHSHVYWYRQLPEEGLKFMVYLQKENIIDESGMPKERFSAEFPKEGPSILRIQQVVRGDSAAYFCASSAMTGGIAYEQYFGPGTRLTVT.

This clone was recorded once. CDR3 region: CASSFGVWNTGELFF. For the CDR3, the DNA is TGCGCCAGCAGCTTCGGGGTATGGAACACCGGGGAGCTGTTTTTT. The chain recombines TRBV5-1 with TRBJ2-2; TRBD2 might be the D (5 bases). The CDR3 is 15 residues long. CDR1 and CDR2 (germline): SGHRS, YFSETQ. V was cut by 2 bases and J by 1 base, with 9 bases left in between.

The table lists this clone with a count of one. The gene calls are TRBV13 and TRBJ2-1; D possibly corresponds to TRBD1 (6 bases). This CDR3 is 13 amino acids long. CDR1 PRHDT and CDR2 FYEKMQ come from the germline V gene (reference sequence). V dropped 2 bases and J dropped 10 bases, with 12 bases sitting between them. CDR3 amino acids: CASSLWVGTEQFF. The CDR3, as DNA: TGTGCCAGCAGCTTATGGGTCGGGACAGAGCAGTTCTTC.

In its sample, this clone was seen many times. CDR3 sequence: CASTGSGLAGGLQPHYEQYF. The DNA of the CDR3 is TGTGCCAGCACTGGATCCGGACTAGCGGGAGGGCTCCAGCCTCATTACGAGCAGTACTTC. The V and J genes are TRBV6-6 and TRBJ2-7; 15 bases agree with TRBD2. The CDR3 covers 20 residues. Losses at the gene ends were 7 bases for V and 4 bases for J; bases not matched to a gene: 20. Germline CDR1 and CDR2: MNHNY and SVGAGI (reference sequence).

The chain employs TRBV7-2 and TRBJ2-4, with 7 bases fitting TRBD2. Germline CDR1 SGHTA, CDR2 FQGNSA. The CDR3 is 15 amino acids. Trimming removed 2 bases from V and 7 bases from J; junction bases left unmatched: 8. The CDR3 loop reads CASSLSGTLGNIQYF. The CDR3 DNA follows: TGTGCCAGCAGCTTAAGCGGGACTCTCGGCAACATTCAGTACTTC.

The rearrangement uses TRBV5-1 and TRBJ2-5; D call uncertain. This CDR3 is 14 amino acids long. The germline V and J ends were trimmed by 0 bases and 1 base, with 7 bases remaining between them. Germline CDR1 and CDR2: SGHRS and YFSETQ. CDR3 sequence (DNA): TGCGCCAGCAGCTTGGGGGCGACCCAAGAGACCCAGTACTTC. This encodes CASSLGATQETQYF.

The chain combines TRBV11-2 with TRBJ2-2; 7 bases agree with TRBD1. Losses at the gene ends were 4 bases for V and 4 bases for J; bases not matched to a gene: 6. Germline values: CDR1 SGHAT, CDR2 FQNNGV. The CDR3 has 15 residues. CDR3 sequence reads: CASSSLQGTTGELFF. The CDR3 DNA sequence: TGTGCCAGCAGCTCTTTACAGGGGACCACCGGGGAGCTGTTTTTT.

This sequence joins TRBV3-1 (or the pseudogene TRBV3-2) and TRBJ1-5; D is uncertain. The CDR3 runs 13 residues. Germline lookup yields CDR1 LGHDT and CDR2 YNNKEL (reference sequence). The germline V and J ends were trimmed by 3 bases and 6 bases, with 9 bases remaining between them. CDR3 sequence reads: CASSQGTGQPQHF. The CDR3 nucleotides are TGTGCCAGCAGCCAGGGTACGGGTCAGCCCCAGCATTTT.

The chain employs TRBV7-3 and TRBJ2-3; 12 bases agree with TRBD2. Looked up from germline, CDR1 is SGHTA and CDR2 is FQGTGA. The CDR3 length is 16 residues. The J segment lost 4 bases and the V segment lost 2 bases, leaving 4 bases of the junction unmatched. Here the CDR3 reads CASSLLAGGPADTQYF. In nucleotides, the CDR3 is TGTGCCAGCAGCTTACTAGCGGGGGGGCCGGCAGATACGCAGTATTTT.

The chain joins TRBV14 to TRBJ1-2; 9 bases are a match to TRBD1. With V trimmed by 4 bases and J by 8 bases, 14 bases remained unmatched. The length of the CDR3 is 16 residues. CDR1 is SGHDN, CDR2 FVKESK, per germline. The CDR3 spells CASSPGTGYTVGGYTF. CDR3 coding DNA: TGTGCCAGCAGCCCCGGGACAGGGTACACTGTGGGGGGCTACACCTTC.

V usage is TRBV18 and J usage is TRBJ1-5, with 7 bases fitting TRBD1. Per germline, CDR1 KGHSH and CDR2 LQKENI. With V trimmed by 8 bases and J by 5 bases, 6 bases remained unmatched. The CDR3 extends over 13 amino acids. The CDR3 DNA follows: TGTGCCAGCGCGACAGGGATGGATCAGCCCCAGCATTTT. This codes for CASATGMDQPQHF.

CDR3 DNA: TGTGCCAGCAGCCCGGGGGGTAGCGGGTACAATGAGCAGTTCTTC. This sequence encodes CASSPGGSGYNEQFF. The chain links TRBV5-4 to TRBJ2-1, with 7 bases lining up with TRBD2. This CDR3 region has 15 residues. With 4 bases clipped from V and 4 bases from J, the junction kept 8 bases outside the gene matches. Germline values: CDR1 SGHNT, CDR2 YYREEE (reference sequence).

The rearrangement links TRBV6-5 to TRBJ2-7, with a tentative D call TRBD1 (6 bases). Looked up from germline, CDR1 is MNHEY and CDR2 is SVGAGI. The CDR3 has 14 residues. Trimming stripped 7 bases from V and 2 bases from J, with 15 bases between. The CDR3: CASMALTGPYEQYF. The CDR3, as DNA: TGTGCCAGCATGGCTTTGACAGGACCCTACGAGCAGTACTTC.

V is TRBV9 and J is TRBJ2-1; tentatively, D is TRBD2 (6 bases). This CDR3 contains 15 residues. The germline V and J ends were trimmed by 3 bases and 6 bases, with 16 bases remaining between them. Germline V gene sequence: CDR1 SGDLS, CDR2 YYNGEE. The chain's CDR3 is CASSGGSGAGNEQFF. In nucleotides, the CDR3 is TGTGCCAGCAGCGGGGGATCGGGAGCGGGCAATGAGCAGTTCTTC.

The chain combines TRBV18 with TRBJ1-6; 7 bases line up with TRBD1. The CDR3 has 16 amino acids. The trim removed 3 bases at V and 5 bases at J, leaving 7 bases unmatched. From germline, CDR1 is KGHSH and CDR2 LQKENI. CDR3 protein: CASSPETGTNNSPLHF. CDR3 bases: TGTGCCAGCTCACCGGAGACAGGGACCAATAATTCACCCCTCCACTTT. Full variable domain (outside the CDR3, taken from reference TRBV18 and TRBJ1-6): NAGVMQNPRHLVRRRGQEARLRCSPMKGHSHVYWYRQLPEEGLKFMVYLQKENIIDESGMPKERFSAEFPKEGPSILRIQQVVRGDSAAYFCASSPETGTNNSPLHFGNGTRLTVT.

The V and J genes are TRBV5-4 and TRBJ2-5; D perhaps matches TRBD1 (6 bases). The V gene lost 1 base and the J gene lost 2 bases, with 6 bases spanning the gap. Germline assignment: CDR1 SGHNT and CDR2 YYREEE (reference sequence). This CDR3 contains 13 residues. The CDR3 loop reads CASSLQGQETQYF. Here the CDR3 DNA reads TGTGCCAGCAGCTTGCAGGGGCAAGAGACCCAGTACTTC. The entire variable domain, with the rest obtained from reference TRBV5-4 and TRBJ2-5, is as follows: ETGVTQSPTHLIKTRGQQVTLRCSSQSGHNTVSWYQQALGQGPQFIFQYYREEENGRGNFPPRFSGLQFPNYSSELNVNALELDDSALYLCASSLQGQETQYFGPGTRLLVL.

The gene calls are TRBV6-2 or TRBV6-3 and TRBJ1-4; 7 bases map to TRBD1. CDR3 length: 16 residues. CDR1 and CDR2 (germline): MNHEY, SVGEGT. The V gene end was trimmed by 1 base and the J gene end by 5 bases; junction bases not matched to a gene: 7. The CDR3 here is CASSYLGTAPNEKLFF. In DNA form, the CDR3 reads TGTGCCAGCAGTTACTTGGGGACAGCTCCAAATGAAAAACTGTTTTTT.

This clone was counted only a few times. The chain couples TRBV18 to TRBJ1-2, with a tentative D call TRBD1 (5 bases). The germline V gene has CDR1 KGHSH and CDR2 LQKENI. The V gene lost 4 bases and the J gene lost 4 bases, with 13 bases spanning the gap. The CDR3 has 14 residues. The CDR3 loop reads CASSLNPGLYGYTF. The CDR3 nucleotides read TGTGCCAGCTCACTAAATCCGGGACTCTATGGCTACACCTTC.

The V call is TRBV2, the J call TRBJ1-5, with 11 bases lining up with TRBD1. Germline CDR1 reads SNHLY; CDR2 reads FYNNEI. The CDR3 has 15 residues. J gave up 4 bases and V 7 bases, and 6 bases lay outside the gene matches. The chain's CDR3 is CASNAGTGGNQPQHF. Here the CDR3 DNA reads TGTGCCAGCAATGCCGGGACAGGGGGTAATCAGCCCCAGCATTTT.

The V call is TRBV30, the J call TRBJ2-7; possible D gene TRBD1, 6 bases. This CDR3 region has 15 residues. Trimming cost V 0 bases and J 0 bases, with 12 bases left between them. Germline V gene lookup returns CDR1 GTSNPN and CDR2 SVGIG (reference sequence). The CDR3 loop is CAWSVRQVASYEQYF. The CDR3 region has the DNA TGTGCCTGGAGTGTACGACAGGTGGCCTCCTACGAGCAGTACTTC.